Listed here is a single TCR beta chain. Its antigen is unknown. Per-base quality was not reported, and no clone a single base away is much larger than it. Including cysteine and phenylalanine, the CDR3 has 13 amino acids. Only the CDR3 region is kept as DNA, spanning 39 bases read in frame from base 1. The germline V gene (reference sequence) gives CDR1 as SGHNT and CDR2 as YYREEE. Between the V and J ends, shortened by 0 bases and 7 bases respectively, the junction contains 11 bases. TCRbeta libraries were sequenced on an Illumina MiSeq, averaging roughly 41,000 productive templates per sample. TCRbeta CDR3 libraries were generated with the immunoSEQ assay using multiplex PCR amplification. The authors' analysis ran thus. Following a previously defined approach, repertoire diversity was calculated, and values close to 0 point to extremely monoclonal samples. The source is immuneACCESS, and TCRdb retained only in-frame sequences with V and J called. Part of the clones is not carried over; for the studies checked, unresolved V genes explain less than half of this, and the remainder is unexplained. For V, J and clone size, that table is used; D and trimming come from the DNA. The table for this sample lists around 3,700 clones; 82% of them were counted only once. The ten biggest clones cover 85% to 90% of the sample.

The data originate from a study of STAT3 mutations in large granular lymphocyte leukemia (dated by TCRdb to between 2018 and 2021). A note on the overall study: About half of the T-LGLL patients who underwent longitudinal sequencing carried canonical activating STAT3 mutations. More than half of T-LGLL patients received one or more immunosuppressive therapy regimens, with hematologic response in 40% to 50% of those treated. Patients with T-cell large granular lymphocyte leukemia underwent serial deep sequencing of TCRbeta CDR3 and STAT3 to reconstruct clonal hierarchy and dynamics. Some 18 representative T-LGLL cases were selected from an initial cohort of 200 to 250 LGL patients for longitudinal TCRbeta and STAT3 sequencing. A couple of patients with natural killer LGL leukemia were also sequenced longitudinally as controls within the study. For each patient, sequencing was performed at an average of around 4.2 time points, with a range of 2 to 8 samplings. Broader findings and caveats from the paper: Since codominant clonotypes persisted in some patients, a small but highly pathogenic clone may have gone undetected. Because no samples were available when a clone first appeared, clonal expansion was inferred from samplings taken at other points. At least one immunodominant TCRbeta clonotype was identified in every T-LGLL patient, and multiple immunodominant subclonotypes were identified in about half of the T-LGLL patients. Linking therapy response to changes in TCR clonal burden was complicated by variable intervals between samplings and by differing treatment regimens. In 6 of 18 patients, TCR clonotype switching occurred after therapy, and every newly emerging clone was STAT3 wild type. Several patients had a dominant TCR clone burden greater than the STAT3 mutant burden, which suggests that the STAT3 mutation arose secondarily within a clone that had already expanded.

The same DNA, extracted from blood mononuclear cells, served for both the TCR sequencing and the STAT3 sequencing. This TCR was recovered from a boy aged 5-17 years with T-cell large granular lymphocyte leukemia. Some clones in this sample may be carry-over from other donors' samples. The age is the age at diagnosis. The rearranged segments are TRBV5-4 and TRBJ2-7, with the D gene uncertain. The sample was peripheral blood mononuclear cells. CDR3 sequence: CASSLDPGQEQYF. At the DNA level, the sequence is TGTGCCAGCAGCTTGGACCCTGGCCAAGAGCAGTACTTC.